This TCR beta chain was recorded in a study of blood T cell repertoires in COVID-19. Study background: Acute-phase and convalescent COVID-19 samples originated in the United States, Italy and Spain. T cells, B-cell-depleted T cells, or PBMCs supplied cDNA or gDNA.

The method was immunoSEQ multiplex PCR; TCRdb's version includes in-frame clones alone and lacks a portion of them. Among roughly 90,000 clones, approximately 80% were seen once, and the ten largest hold about 9.3%. V shed 4 bases, J shed 6 bases, and the junction held 2 bases outside the gene matches. Per the germline V gene, CDR1 is LGHDT and CDR2 is YNNKEL (reference sequence). The CDR3 runs 14 residues. This TCR came from a woman aged 70-85 years with acute or convalescent COVID-19. The sample consisted of peripheral blood. This chain links TRBV3-1 (or the pseudogene TRBV3-2) with TRBJ2-7, with TRBD2 identical over 14 bases. The CDR3 nucleotides read TGTGCCAGCAGCCCGGGACTAGCGGGAGTCGAGCAGTACTTC. Amino acids: CASSPGLAGVEQYF.